One sample yielded the 7 T cell receptor beta chains listed below, sequenced in a study of CD8 T cells in Susac syndrome. RNA in amounts of about 0.5 to 1 ug was reverse transcribed with random hexamers. TCRdb redid the calling of the immunoSEQ multiplex PCR reads with MiXCR, one entry per CDR3 protein. Of approximately 300,000 distinct CDR3 sequences in the sample, about 89% were seen once. Sequenced input: CD8+ T cells from PBMCs. These TCRs come from a human donor with multiple sclerosis.

This clonotype appeared a few times. The V and J genes are TRBV7-6 and TRBJ1-2; 8 nucleotides align to TRBD1. V lost 3 bases to trimming and J lost 0 bases; unmatched junction nucleotides: 3. CDR1 is SGHVS, CDR2 FNYEAQ, per germline. There are 15 residues in the CDR3. The CDR3 nucleotides are TGTGCCAGCAGCTTTGGACAGGGACCTAACTATGGCTACACCTTC. Amino acid sequence: CASSFGQGPNYGYTF.

The chain employs TRBV10-3 and TRBJ1-2; 9 bases line up with TRBD1. The CDR3 is 16 residues long. Germline trimming cut 4 bases from V and 8 bases from J; bases unmatched to any gene: 14. Germline lookup yields CDR1 ENHRY and CDR2 SYGVKD. CDR3 DNA sequence: TGTGCCATCAGTGCATCTGGACAGGGGACAAGTTGGGGCTACACCTTC. Encoded protein: CAISASGQGTSWGYTF.

The chain uses TRBV29-1 and TRBJ2-1; 8 nucleotides agree with TRBD2. The length of the CDR3 is 14 residues. The V and J ends lost 7 bases and 7 bases, in that order; junction bases with no gene match: 12. Germline V lookup: CDR1 SQVTM, CDR2 ANQGSEA. DNA of the CDR3: TGCAGCGGACGACCGGGACTAGTATGGAATGAGCAGTTCTTC. Its translation: CSGRPGLVWNEQFF.

The chain joins TRBV11-2 to TRBJ2-1, with D possibly being TRBD2 (6 bases). The CDR3 is 16 residues long. The germline gives CDR1 SGHAT, CDR2 FQNNGV. V was pared by 7 bases and J by 2 bases, with 18 bases between. The CDR3 DNA reads as TGTGCCAGCACCTCCGGACTGGACTACACCTACAATGAGCAGTTCTTC. Protein sequence: CASTSGLDYTYNEQFF.

The V call is TRBV7-9, the J call TRBJ2-3; 10 nucleotides align to TRBD2. The CDR3 totals 16 residues. Trimming at V came to 4 bases and at J to 2 bases, leaving 6 bases not matched to a gene. Germline CDR1 reads SEHNR; CDR2 reads FQNEAQ (reference sequence). CDR3 amino acids: CASSSSGRALTDTQYF. For the CDR3, the DNA is TGTGCCAGCAGCTCGAGCGGGAGGGCCCTCACAGATACGCAGTATTTT.

This chain uses TRBV19 with TRBJ2-3; 11 bases agree with TRBD1. This CDR3 is built from 15 residues. The V and J ends lost 6 bases and 5 bases, in that order; junction bases with no gene match: 7. Germline V lookup: CDR1 LNHDA, CDR2 SQIVND (reference sequence). CDR3 nucleotides: TGTGCCAGTAGCTACTGGGACAGGGGGGAAGATACGCAGTATTTT. Its translation is CASSYWDRGEDTQYF.

CDR3 nucleotide sequence: TGTGCCAGCAGCGTAGCCGGGAGGGCCGCAGATACGCAGTATTTT. Its translation is CASSVAGRAADTQYF. The chain joins TRBV9 to TRBJ2-3; 8 nucleotides match TRBD2. The germline V gene encodes CDR1 SGDLS and CDR2 YYNGEE. V lost 0 bases and J lost 4; bases outside the gene matches: 4. This CDR3 region has 15 residues.